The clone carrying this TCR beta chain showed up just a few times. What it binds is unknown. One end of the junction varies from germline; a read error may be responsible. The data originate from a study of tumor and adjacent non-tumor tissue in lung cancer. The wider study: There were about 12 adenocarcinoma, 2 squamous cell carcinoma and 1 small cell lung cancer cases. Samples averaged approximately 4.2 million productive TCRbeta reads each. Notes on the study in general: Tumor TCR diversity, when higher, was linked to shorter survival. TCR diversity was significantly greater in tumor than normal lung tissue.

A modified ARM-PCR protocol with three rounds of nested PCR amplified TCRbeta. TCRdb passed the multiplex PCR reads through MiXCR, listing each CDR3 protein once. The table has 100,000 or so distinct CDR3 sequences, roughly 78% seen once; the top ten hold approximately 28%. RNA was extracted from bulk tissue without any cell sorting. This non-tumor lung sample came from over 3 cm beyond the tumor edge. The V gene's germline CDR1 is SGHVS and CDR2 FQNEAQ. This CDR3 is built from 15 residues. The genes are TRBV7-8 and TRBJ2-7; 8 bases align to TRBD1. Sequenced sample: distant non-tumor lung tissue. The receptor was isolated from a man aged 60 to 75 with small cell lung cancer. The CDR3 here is CAGSQGQGVSYEQYF. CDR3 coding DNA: TGTGCCGGCAGCCAAGGACAGGGTGTTTCCTACGAGCAGTACTTC.